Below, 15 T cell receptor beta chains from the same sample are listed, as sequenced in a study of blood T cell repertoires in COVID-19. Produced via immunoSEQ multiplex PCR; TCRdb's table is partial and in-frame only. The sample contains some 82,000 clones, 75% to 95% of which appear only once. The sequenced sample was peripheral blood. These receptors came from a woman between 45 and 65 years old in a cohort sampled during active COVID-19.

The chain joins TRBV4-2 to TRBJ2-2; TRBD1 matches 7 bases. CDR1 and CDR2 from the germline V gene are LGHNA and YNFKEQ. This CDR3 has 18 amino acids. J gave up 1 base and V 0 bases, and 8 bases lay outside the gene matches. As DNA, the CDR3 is TGTGCCAGCAGCCAAGAGGGGCAGGGGGTGATGAACACCGGGGAGCTGTTTTTT. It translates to CASSQEGQGVMNTGELFF.

CDR3 protein: CASSSQGPQETQYF. The CDR3, as DNA: TGTGCCAGCAGCTCACAGGGACCTCAAGAGACCCAGTACTTC. The gene calls are TRBV7-9 and TRBJ2-5; D may be TRBD1 (6 bases). The CDR3 has 14 amino acids. The germline gives CDR1 SEHNR, CDR2 FQNEAQ (reference sequence). Trimming removed 4 bases from V and 2 bases from J, with 11 bases in between.

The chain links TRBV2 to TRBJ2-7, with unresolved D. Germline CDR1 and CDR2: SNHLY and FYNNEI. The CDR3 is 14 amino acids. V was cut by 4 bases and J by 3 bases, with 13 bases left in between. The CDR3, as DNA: TGTGCCAGCAGTGGACGAACAGCCAGCTACGAGCAGTACTTC. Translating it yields CASSGRTASYEQYF.

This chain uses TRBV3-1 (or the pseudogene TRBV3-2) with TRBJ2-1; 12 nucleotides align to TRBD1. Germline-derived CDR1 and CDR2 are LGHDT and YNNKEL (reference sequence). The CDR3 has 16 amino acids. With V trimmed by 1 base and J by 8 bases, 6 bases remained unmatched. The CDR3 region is CASSQGDRGQFDEQFF. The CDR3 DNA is TGTGCCAGCAGCCAAGGGGACAGGGGGCAATTCGATGAGCAGTTCTTC.

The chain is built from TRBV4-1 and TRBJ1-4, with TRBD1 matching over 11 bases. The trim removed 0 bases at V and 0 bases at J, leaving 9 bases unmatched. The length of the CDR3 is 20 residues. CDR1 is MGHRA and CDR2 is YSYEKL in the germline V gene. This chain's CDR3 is CASSQEWGTGGFATNEKLFF. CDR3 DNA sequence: TGCGCCAGCAGCCAAGAGTGGGGGACAGGGGGTTTCGCAACTAATGAAAAACTGTTTTTT.

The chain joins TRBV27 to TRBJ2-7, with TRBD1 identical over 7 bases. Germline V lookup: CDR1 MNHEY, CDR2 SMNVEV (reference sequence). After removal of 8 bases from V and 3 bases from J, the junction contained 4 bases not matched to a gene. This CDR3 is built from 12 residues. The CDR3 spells CASGTVLYEQYF. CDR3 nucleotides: TGTGCCAGCGGGACAGTCCTCTACGAGCAGTACTTC.

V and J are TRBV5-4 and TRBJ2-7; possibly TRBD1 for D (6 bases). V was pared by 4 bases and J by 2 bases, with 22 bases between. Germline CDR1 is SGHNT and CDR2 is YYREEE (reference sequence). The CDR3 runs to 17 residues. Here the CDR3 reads CASSGADRRGKAYEQYF. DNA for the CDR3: TGTGCCAGCAGCGGGGCGGACAGACGAGGAAAGGCCTACGAGCAGTACTTC.

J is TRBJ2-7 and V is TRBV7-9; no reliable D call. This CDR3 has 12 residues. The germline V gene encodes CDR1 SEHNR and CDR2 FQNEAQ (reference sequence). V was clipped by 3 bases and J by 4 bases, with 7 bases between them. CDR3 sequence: CASSFTGYEQYF. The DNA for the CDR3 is TGTGCCAGCAGCTTCACGGGTTACGAGCAGTACTTC.

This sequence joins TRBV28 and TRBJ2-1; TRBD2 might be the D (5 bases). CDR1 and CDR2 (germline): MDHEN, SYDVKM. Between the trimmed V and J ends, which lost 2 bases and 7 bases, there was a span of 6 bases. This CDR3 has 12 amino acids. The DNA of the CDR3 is TGTGCCAGCAGTTTACGGGAAAATGAGCAGTTCTTC. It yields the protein CASSLRENEQFF.

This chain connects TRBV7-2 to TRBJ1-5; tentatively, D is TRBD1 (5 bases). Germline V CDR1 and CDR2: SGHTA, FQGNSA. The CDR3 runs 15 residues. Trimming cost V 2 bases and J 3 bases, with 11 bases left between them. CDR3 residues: CASSLWGDSNQPQHF. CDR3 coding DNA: TGTGCCAGCAGCTTATGGGGGGACTCCAATCAGCCCCAGCATTTT.

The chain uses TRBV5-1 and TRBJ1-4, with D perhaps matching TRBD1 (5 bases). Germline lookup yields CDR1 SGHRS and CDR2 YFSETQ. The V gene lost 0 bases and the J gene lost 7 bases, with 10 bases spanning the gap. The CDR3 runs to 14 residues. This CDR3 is CASSLGAQVEKLFF. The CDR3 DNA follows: TGCGCCAGCAGCTTGGGAGCACAGGTTGAAAAACTGTTTTTT.

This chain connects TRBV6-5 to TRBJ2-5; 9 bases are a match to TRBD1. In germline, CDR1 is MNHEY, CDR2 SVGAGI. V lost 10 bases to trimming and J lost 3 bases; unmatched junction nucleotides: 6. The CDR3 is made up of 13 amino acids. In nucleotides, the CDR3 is TGTGCCACCCTGGACAGGGGAAAAGAGACCCAGTACTTC. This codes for CATLDRGKETQYF.

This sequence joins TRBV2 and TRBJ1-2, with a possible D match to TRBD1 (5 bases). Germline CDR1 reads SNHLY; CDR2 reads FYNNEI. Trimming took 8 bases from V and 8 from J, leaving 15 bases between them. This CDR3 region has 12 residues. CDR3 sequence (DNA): TGTGCCAGCTTAATCAGGGTCGGAGGCTACACCTTC. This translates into CASLIRVGGYTF.

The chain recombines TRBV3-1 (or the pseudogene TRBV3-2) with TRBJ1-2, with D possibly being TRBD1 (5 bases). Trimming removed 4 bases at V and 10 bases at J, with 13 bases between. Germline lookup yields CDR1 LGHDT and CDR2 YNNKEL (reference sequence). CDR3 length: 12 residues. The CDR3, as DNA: TGTGCCAGCAGCCCCCAGGGCGGGGCCTACACCTTC. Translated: CASSPQGGAYTF.

CDR3 in amino acids: CASSEAHTGNYGYTF. The DNA of the CDR3 is TGTGCCAGCAGTGAAGCGCACACGGGTAACTATGGCTACACCTTC. The V gene is TRBV6-1, the J gene TRBJ1-2; D is uncertain. The CDR3 extends over 15 amino acids. V was shortened by 0 bases and J by 1 base, with 9 bases between the two germline ends. Germline CDR1 MNHNS, CDR2 SASEGT.